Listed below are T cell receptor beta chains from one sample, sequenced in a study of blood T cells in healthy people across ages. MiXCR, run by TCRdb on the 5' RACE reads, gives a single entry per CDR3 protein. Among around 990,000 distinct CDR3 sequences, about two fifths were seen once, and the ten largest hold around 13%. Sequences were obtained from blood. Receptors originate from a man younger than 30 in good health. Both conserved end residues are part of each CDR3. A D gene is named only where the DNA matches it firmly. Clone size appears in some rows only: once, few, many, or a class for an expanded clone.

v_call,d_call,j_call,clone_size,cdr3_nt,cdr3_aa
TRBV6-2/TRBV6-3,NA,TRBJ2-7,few,TGTGCCAGCAGAACGACCGAATACAGCCAACTAAACTACGAGCAGTACTTC,CASRTTEYSQLNYEQYF
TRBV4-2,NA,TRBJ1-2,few,TGTGCCAGCAGCCAAGATAACACGCGGGACTATGGCTACACCTTC,CASSQDNTRDYGYTF
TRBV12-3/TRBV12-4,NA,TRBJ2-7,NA,TGTGCCAGCAGTCCGACTCGACGCGTGGCCGAGCAGTACTTC,CASSPTRRVAEQYF
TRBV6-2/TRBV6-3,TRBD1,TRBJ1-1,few,TGTGCCAGCAGAGCAGGGACAGCAATGAACACTGAAGCTTTCTTT,CASRAGTAMNTEAFF
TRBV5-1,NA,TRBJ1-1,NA,TGCGCCAGCATCTTGTCGGGGACGGCTACTGAAGCTTTCTTT,CASILSGTATEAFF
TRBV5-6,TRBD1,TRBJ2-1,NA,TGTGCCAGCAGCTTGGGACAGGGTAACGATGAGCAGTTCTTC,CASSLGQGNDEQFF
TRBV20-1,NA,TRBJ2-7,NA,TGCAGTGCTAGTTATGGGTTCTATGAGCAGTACTTC,CSASYGFYEQYF
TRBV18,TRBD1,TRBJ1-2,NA,TGTGCCAGCTCACCGCAACAGGGGGGGTATGGCTACACCTTC,CASSPQQGGYGYTF
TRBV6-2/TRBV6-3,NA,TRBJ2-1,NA,TGTGCCAGCAGTACCGACCACTTCTCCTACAATGAGCAGTTCTTC,CASSTDHFSYNEQFF
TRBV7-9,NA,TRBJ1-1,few,TGTGCCAGCAGCTTAGGGGTTTTAAGGAGATCGAAGACTGAAGCTTTCTTT,CASSLGVLRRSKTEAFF
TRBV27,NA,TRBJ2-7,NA,TGTGCCAGCCGACCTCAGGACAGAAGCTCCTACAATGAGCAGTACTTC,CASRPQDRSSYNEQYF
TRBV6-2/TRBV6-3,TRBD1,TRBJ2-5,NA,TGTACCAGCAGCCCTTATTTGGGACAGGGGGATCAAGAGACCCAGTACTTC,CTSSPYLGQGDQETQYF
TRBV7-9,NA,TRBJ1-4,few,TGTGCCAGCAGCCCTACGGACGGAAATGAAAAACTGTTTTTT,CASSPTDGNEKLFF
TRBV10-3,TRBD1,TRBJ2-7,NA,TGTGCCGCCCGGGGACAGGTTGAGTCGGGTACCTACGAGCAGTACTTC,CAARGQVESGTYEQYF
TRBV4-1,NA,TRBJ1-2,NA,TGCGCCAGCAGCCAAGAGAGTTCGCCTAACTATGGCTACACCTTC,CASSQESSPNYGYTF
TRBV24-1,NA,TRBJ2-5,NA,TGTGCCACCAGTGGACAGGACATCGAAGAGACCCAGTACTTC,CATSGQDIEETQYF
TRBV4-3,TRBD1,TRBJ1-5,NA,TGCGCCAGCAGCCAAGACTGGGACAGTCGCAATCAGCCCCAGCATTTT,CASSQDWDSRNQPQHF
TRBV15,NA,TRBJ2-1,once,TGTGCCACCAGCAGATGGTGGAACAATGAGCAGTTCTTC,CATSRWWNNEQFF
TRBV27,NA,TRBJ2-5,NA,TGTGCCAGCAGTTGGAACGGGGCCCGAGAGACCCAGTACTTC,CASSWNGARETQYF
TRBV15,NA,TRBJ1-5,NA,TGTGCCACCAGCTTGGGAGGTTTCTCTTTTCAGCCCCAGCATTTT,CATSLGGFSFQPQHF
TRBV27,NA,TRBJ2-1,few,TGTGCCAGCAGTTTATCGGTTGTCGCCTACAATGAGCAGTTCTTC,CASSLSVVAYNEQFF
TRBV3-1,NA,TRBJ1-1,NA,TGTGCCAGCAGCCAAAGGCGGAACACTGAAGCTTTCTTT,CASSQRRNTEAFF
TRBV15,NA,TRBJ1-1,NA,TGTGCCACCAGCGGAGGTAGGGCCATGAACACTGAAGCTTTCTTT,CATSGGRAMNTEAFF
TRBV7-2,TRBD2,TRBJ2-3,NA,TGTGCCAGCAGCTTAGGAGGGACTAGCGGGGATACGCAGTATTTT,CASSLGGTSGDTQYF
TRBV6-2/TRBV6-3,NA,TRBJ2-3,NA,TGTGCCAGCAGTTATCTGGAGGGGGAGGTCACAGATACGCAGTATTTT,CASSYLEGEVTDTQYF
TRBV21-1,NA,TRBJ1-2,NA,TGTGCCAGCAGCAAAGATCCAGGGCTCTATGGCTACACCTTC,CASSKDPGLYGYTF
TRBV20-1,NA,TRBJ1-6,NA,TGCAGTGCGATCAGCAACAGGACGCCCAATTCACCCCTCCACTTT,CSAISNRTPNSPLHF
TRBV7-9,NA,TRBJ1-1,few,TGTGCCAGCAGCCCTGAAGTTCTGGGGCTGAACACTGAAGCTTTCTTT,CASSPEVLGLNTEAFF
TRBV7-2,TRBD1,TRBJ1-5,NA,TGTGCCAGCAGCTTATGGTACTTCAGGGGGAATCAGCCCCAGCATTTT,CASSLWYFRGNQPQHF